The 8 T cell receptor beta chains presented below share a single source sample, sequenced in a study of blood T cell repertoires in COVID-19. Profiled with immunoSEQ multiplex PCR; TCRdb holds only in-frame clones, not every one. The profile shows roughly 160,000 clones, approximately 90% of them singletons. Sequenced: peripheral blood. These receptors came from a young man with acute or convalescent COVID-19.

The chain combines TRBV21-1 with TRBJ1-5; the table's D call, TRBD1, was not checked against the DNA. TRBV21-1 is noted as a pseudogene. The CDR3 has 18 amino acids. CDR3 in amino acids: CASSKAWEGGFGNQPQHF. In DNA, the CDR3 is TGTGCCAGCAGCAAAGCTTGGGAAGGGGGATTTGGCAATCAGCCCCAGCATTTT.

The chain joins TRBV25-1 to TRBJ1-4; 7 bases align to TRBD1. CDR1 is MGHDK and CDR2 is SYGVNS in the germline V gene. Losses at the gene ends were 6 bases for V and 8 bases for J; bases not matched to a gene: 6. CDR3 size: 13 residues. The CDR3 DNA follows: TGTGCCAGCAGAGGGACAGTCTACGAAAAACTGTTTTTT. It translates to CASRGTVYEKLFF.

This rearrangement joins TRBV27 to TRBJ2-4; TRBD1 aligns across 7 bases. V shed 5 bases and J 7 bases; nucleotides not matched to a gene: 14. The CDR3 has 16 residues. Germline CDR1 and CDR2: MNHEY and SMNVEV (reference sequence). For the CDR3, the DNA is TGTGCCAGCAGTCTTACCTCAGACAGCAGGGGGAACATTCAGTACTTC. As protein: CASSLTSDSRGNIQYF.

This sequence joins TRBV7-7 and TRBJ2-2; TRBD2 matches at 11 bases. CDR1 SSHAT and CDR2 FNYEAQ come from the germline V gene (reference sequence). The V and J ends lost 3 bases and 6 bases, in that order; junction bases with no gene match: 3. The CDR3 contains 15 residues. The DNA for the CDR3 is TGTGCCAGCAGCTTCACTAGCGGGGGAGCCGGGGAGCTGTTTTTT. Its protein product is CASSFTSGGAGELFF.

The chain uses TRBV3-1 (or the pseudogene TRBV3-2) and TRBJ2-7, with 9 bases that match TRBD1. V lost 8 bases, J lost 3 bases, and 5 bases stayed unmatched. The CDR3 length is 13 residues. The V gene's germline CDR1 is LGHDT and CDR2 YNNKEL (reference sequence). The CDR3 spells CASGQGQFYEQYF. The CDR3 DNA reads as TGTGCCAGCGGACAGGGGCAATTCTACGAGCAGTACTTC.

In its sample, this clone was seen once. This chain uses TRBV9 with TRBJ1-6; a weak D match, TRBD1 (5 bases). CDR1 SGDLS and CDR2 YYNGEE come from the germline V gene. Trimming pared 5 bases from V and 7 bases from J, leaving 16 bases between. CDR3 length: 15 residues. CDR3 sequence reads: CASSPSGLANSPLHF. CDR3 in DNA: TGTGCCAGCAGTCCCTCAGGGTTGGCGAATTCACCCCTCCACTTT.

This clone was counted only a few times. V usage is TRBV25-1 and J usage is TRBJ1-2, with no clear D. Germline V gives CDR1 MGHDK, CDR2 SYGVNS. The germline V and J ends were trimmed by 1 base and 4 bases, with 13 bases remaining between them. The CDR3 length is 15 residues. Here the CDR3 reads CASSESRRLSYGYTF. The CDR3 nucleotides read TGTGCCAGCAGTGAATCCCGACGACTGAGCTATGGCTACACCTTC.

The gene calls are TRBV12-5 and TRBJ1-1; 9 nucleotides match TRBD1. In germline, CDR1 is LGHNT, CDR2 FRNRAP. V shed 6 bases and J 10 bases; nucleotides not matched to a gene: 18. The CDR3 is made up of 16 amino acids. Here the CDR3 DNA reads TGTGCTAGTGGCTATATTGCGGGACAGGGTTTGATTCGAGCTTTCTTT. Translation: CASGYIAGQGLIRAFF.